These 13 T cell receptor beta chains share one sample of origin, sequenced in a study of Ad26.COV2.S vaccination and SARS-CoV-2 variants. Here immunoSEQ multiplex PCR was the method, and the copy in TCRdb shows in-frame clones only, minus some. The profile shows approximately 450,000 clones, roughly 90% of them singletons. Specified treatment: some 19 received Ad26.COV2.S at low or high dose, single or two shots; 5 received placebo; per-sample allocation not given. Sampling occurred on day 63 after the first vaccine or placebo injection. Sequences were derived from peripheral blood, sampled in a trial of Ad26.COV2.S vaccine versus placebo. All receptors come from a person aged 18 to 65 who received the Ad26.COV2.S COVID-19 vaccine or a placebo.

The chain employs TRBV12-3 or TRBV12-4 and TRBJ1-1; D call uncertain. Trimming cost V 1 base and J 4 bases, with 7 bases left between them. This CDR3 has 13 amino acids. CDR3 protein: CASSLGLPTEAFF. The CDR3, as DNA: TGTGCCAGCAGTTTAGGGTTGCCCACTGAAGCTTTCTTT.

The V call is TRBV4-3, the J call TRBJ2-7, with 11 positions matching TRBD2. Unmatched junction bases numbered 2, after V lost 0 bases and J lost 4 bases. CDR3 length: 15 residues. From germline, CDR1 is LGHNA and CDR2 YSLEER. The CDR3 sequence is CASSQDLAGGYEQYF. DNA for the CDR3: TGCGCCAGCAGCCAAGATCTAGCGGGAGGTTACGAGCAGTACTTC.

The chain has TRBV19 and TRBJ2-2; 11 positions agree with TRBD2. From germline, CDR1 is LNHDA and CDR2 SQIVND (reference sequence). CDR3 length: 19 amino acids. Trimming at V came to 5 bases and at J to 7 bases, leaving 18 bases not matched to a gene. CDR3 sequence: CASSQPFRTLAGENGELFF. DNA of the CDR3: TGTGCCAGTAGTCAGCCCTTTAGAACACTAGCGGGAGAAAACGGGGAGCTGTTTTTT.

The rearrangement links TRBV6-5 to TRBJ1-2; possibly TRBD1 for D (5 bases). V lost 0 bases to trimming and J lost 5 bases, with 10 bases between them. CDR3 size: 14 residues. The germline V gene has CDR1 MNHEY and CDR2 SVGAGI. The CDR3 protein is CASSYSGQGYGYTF. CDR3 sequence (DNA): TGTGCCAGCAGTTACTCTGGGCAGGGTTATGGCTACACCTTC.

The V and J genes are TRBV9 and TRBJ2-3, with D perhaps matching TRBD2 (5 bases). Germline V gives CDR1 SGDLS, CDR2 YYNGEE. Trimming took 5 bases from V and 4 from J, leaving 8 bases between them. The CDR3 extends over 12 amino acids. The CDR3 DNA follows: TGTGCCAGCAGGGGAGAGGCAGATACGCAGTATTTT. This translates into CASRGEADTQYF.

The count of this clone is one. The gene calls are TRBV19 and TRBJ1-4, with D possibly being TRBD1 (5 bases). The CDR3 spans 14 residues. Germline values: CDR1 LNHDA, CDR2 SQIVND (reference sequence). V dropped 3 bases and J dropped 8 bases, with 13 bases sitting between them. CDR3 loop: CASSMTQGREKLFF. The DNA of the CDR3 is TGTGCCAGTAGTATGACGCAGGGTAGAGAAAAACTGTTTTTT.

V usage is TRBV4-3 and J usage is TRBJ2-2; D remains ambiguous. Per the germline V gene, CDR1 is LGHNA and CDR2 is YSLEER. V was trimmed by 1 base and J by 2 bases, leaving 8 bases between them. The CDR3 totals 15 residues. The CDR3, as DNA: TGCGCCAGCAGCCAAGGGCACAGAAACACCGGGGAGCTGTTTTTT. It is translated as CASSQGHRNTGELFF.

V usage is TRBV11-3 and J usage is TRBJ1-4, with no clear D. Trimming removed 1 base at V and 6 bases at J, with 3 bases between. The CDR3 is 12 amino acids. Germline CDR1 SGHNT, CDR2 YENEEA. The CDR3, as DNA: TGTGCCAGCAGCTTAGCCTATGAAAAACTGTTTTTT. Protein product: CASSLAYEKLFF.

CDR3 sequence (DNA): TGTGCCAGCAGATCCTTCGGGACACAGACCGACTATGGCTACACCTTC. This codes for CASRSFGTQTDYGYTF. V gene TRBV9 combines with J gene TRBJ1-2; tentatively, D is TRBD1 (6 bases). Germline V lookup: CDR1 SGDLS, CDR2 YYNGEE. Trimming left V 5 bases short and J 3 bases short, with 20 bases between. This CDR3 region has 16 residues.

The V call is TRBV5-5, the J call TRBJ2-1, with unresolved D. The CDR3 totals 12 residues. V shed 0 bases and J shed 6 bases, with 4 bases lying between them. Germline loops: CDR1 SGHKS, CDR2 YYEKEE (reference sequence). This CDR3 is CASSLGGNEQFF. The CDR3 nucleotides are TGTGCCAGCAGCTTGGGGGGCAATGAGCAGTTCTTC. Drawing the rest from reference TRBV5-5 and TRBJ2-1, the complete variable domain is DAGVTQSPTHLIKTRGQQVTLRCSPISGHKSVSWYQQVLGQGPQFIFQYYEKEERGRGNFPDRFSARQFPNYSSELNVNALLLGDSALYLCASSLGGNEQFFGPGTRLTVL.

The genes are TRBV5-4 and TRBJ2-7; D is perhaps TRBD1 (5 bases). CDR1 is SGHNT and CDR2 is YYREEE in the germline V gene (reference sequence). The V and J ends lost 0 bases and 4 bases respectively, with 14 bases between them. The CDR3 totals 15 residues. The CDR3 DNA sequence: TGTGCCAGCAGCTTGGCGCCAGGGATACAGTACGAGCAGTACTTC. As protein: CASSLAPGIQYEQYF.

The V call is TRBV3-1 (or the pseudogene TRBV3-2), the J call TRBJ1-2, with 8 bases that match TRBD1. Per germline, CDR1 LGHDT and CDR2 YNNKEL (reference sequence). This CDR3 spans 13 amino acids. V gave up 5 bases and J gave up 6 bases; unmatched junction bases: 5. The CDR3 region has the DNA TGTGCCAGCAGCGCAACAGGGGGGAATGGCTACACCTTC. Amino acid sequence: CASSATGGNGYTF.

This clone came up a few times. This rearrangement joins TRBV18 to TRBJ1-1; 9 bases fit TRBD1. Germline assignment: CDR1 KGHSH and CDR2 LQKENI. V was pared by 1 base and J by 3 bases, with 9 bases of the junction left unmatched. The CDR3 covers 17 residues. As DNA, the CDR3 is TGTGCCAGCTCACCACGGATGACTAGGACAGGGGACACTGAAGCTTTCTTT. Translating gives CASSPRMTRTGDTEAFF.